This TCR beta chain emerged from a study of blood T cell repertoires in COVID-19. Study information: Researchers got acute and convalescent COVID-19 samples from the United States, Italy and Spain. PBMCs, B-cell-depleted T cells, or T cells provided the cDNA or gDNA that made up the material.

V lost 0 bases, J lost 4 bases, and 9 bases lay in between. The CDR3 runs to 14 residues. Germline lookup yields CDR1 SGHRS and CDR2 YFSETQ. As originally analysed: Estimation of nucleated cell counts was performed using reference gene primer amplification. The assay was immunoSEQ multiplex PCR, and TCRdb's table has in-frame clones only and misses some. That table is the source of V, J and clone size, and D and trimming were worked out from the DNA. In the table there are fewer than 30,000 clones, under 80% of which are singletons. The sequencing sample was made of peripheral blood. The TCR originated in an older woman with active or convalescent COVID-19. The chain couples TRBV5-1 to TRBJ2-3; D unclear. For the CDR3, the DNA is TGCGCCAGCAGCTTGGGCTCCAGGTCAGATACGCAGTATTTT. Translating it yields CASSLGSRSDTQYF.